Below are 27 T cell receptor beta chains sequenced from a single sample in a study of PD-1 blockade in mismatch repair-deficient tumors. The protocol was immunoSEQ multiplex PCR, while the TCRdb copy is restricted to in-frame clones and leaves out a portion. The sample contains around 130,000 clones, approximately 91% of which appear only once. The source material was peripheral blood, sampled approximately 69 weeks after starting pembrolizumab. The receptors come from an adult with mismatch repair-deficient cancer.

The genes are TRBV5-6 and TRBJ2-3; possible D gene TRBD1, 5 bases. With 2 bases removed from V and 2 bases from J, the gap between germline ends came to 6 bases. CDR1 is SGHDT, CDR2 YYEEEE, per germline. CDR3 size: 13 residues. The CDR3 is CASSLQDTDTQYF. In nucleotides, the CDR3 is TGTGCCAGCAGCTTACAGGACACAGATACGCAGTATTTT.

V gene TRBV6-1 combines with J gene TRBJ1-1, with D possibly being TRBD1 (6 bases). The CDR3 has 16 residues. Trimming removed 0 bases at V and 3 bases at J, with 14 bases between. Per the germline V gene, CDR1 is MNHNS and CDR2 is SASEGT. CDR3 in DNA: TGTGCCAGCAGTGAAGCGAGGGGGTTACTGGACACTGAAGCTTTCTTT. Amino acids: CASSEARGLLDTEAFF.

The rearrangement uses TRBV15 and TRBJ1-1; no firm D call. This CDR3 is 15 amino acids long. Deletions cut 5 bases from V and 7 bases from J, with 20 bases between. The V gene's germline CDR1 is LNHNV and CDR2 YYDKDF (reference sequence). The CDR3 sequence is CATSDARWSGREAFF. CDR3 coding DNA: TGTGCCACCAGCGACGCGAGGTGGTCCGGCCGTGAAGCTTTCTTT.

V usage is TRBV28 and J usage is TRBJ2-3, with no clear D. The germline V gene has CDR1 MDHEN and CDR2 SYDVKM. This CDR3 has 15 amino acids. Deletions cut 4 bases from V and 0 bases from J, with 11 bases between. The CDR3: CASSSNTASTDTQYF. The CDR3, as DNA: TGTGCCAGCAGTTCCAACACGGCTAGCACAGATACGCAGTATTTT.

V gene TRBV6-1 combines with J gene TRBJ2-1; no definite D call. Looked up from germline, CDR1 is MNHNS and CDR2 is SASEGT. V was shortened by 1 base and J by 2 bases, with 18 bases between the two germline ends. The CDR3 spans 18 residues. The CDR3 is CASSEGAPIEWAYNEQFF. In DNA form, the CDR3 reads TGTGCCAGCAGTGAAGGGGCCCCGATAGAGTGGGCCTACAATGAGCAGTTCTTC.

Note on this clone: The same CDR3 can be traced to other DNA sequences in this sample. The chain carries TRBV7-9 and TRBJ2-7; a possible D gene is TRBD1 (7 bases). The germline V gene has CDR1 SEHNR and CDR2 FQNEAQ (reference sequence). This CDR3 has 11 residues. Trimming took off 5 bases at V and 7 bases at J, with 9 bases between the two ends. DNA of the CDR3: TGTGCCAGCAGCCCAGGGGGGGAGCAGTACTTC. Its translation: CASSPGGEQYF. The entire variable domain, with the rest obtained from reference TRBV7-9 and TRBJ2-7, is as follows: DTGVSQNPRHKITKRGQNVTFRCDPISEHNRLYWYRQTLGQGPEFLTYFQNEAQLEKSRLLSDRFSAERPKGSFSTLEIQRTEQGDSAMYLCASSPGGEQYFGPGTRLTVT.

The chain is built from TRBV6-5 and TRBJ2-3; a weak D match, TRBD1 (5 bases). Germline loops: CDR1 MNHEY, CDR2 SVGAGI. The germline V and J ends were trimmed by 2 bases and 6 bases, with 9 bases remaining between them. This CDR3 has 13 amino acids. The CDR3 loop is CASSYAGADTQYF. The CDR3 nucleotides are TGTGCCAGCAGTTACGCTGGGGCGGATACGCAGTATTTT.

This clone was observed a handful of times. The chain has TRBV6-5 and TRBJ1-2; D call uncertain. The germline V gene encodes CDR1 MNHEY and CDR2 SVGAGI. The CDR3 consists of 12 residues. V gave up 4 bases and J gave up 3 bases, with 6 bases separating them. CDR3 amino acids: CASSSGDYGYTF. The CDR3 nucleotides are TGTGCCAGCAGTTCTGGGGACTATGGCTACACCTTC.

V gene TRBV19 combines with J gene TRBJ2-1, with TRBD2 matching 13 bases. Germline V gives CDR1 LNHDA, CDR2 SQIVND (reference sequence). The J segment lost 4 bases and the V segment lost 3 bases, leaving 3 bases of the junction unmatched. The CDR3 covers 16 residues. Here the CDR3 reads CASSMAGLAGYNEQFF. For the CDR3, the DNA is TGTGCCAGTAGTATGGCGGGACTAGCGGGATACAATGAGCAGTTCTTC.

The gene calls are TRBV29-1 and TRBJ2-1; no reliable D call. The ends were cut back, 2 bases at V and 10 bases at J, with 15 bases in the middle. The length of the CDR3 is 13 residues. CDR1 SQVTM and CDR2 ANQGSEA come from the germline V gene. CDR3 nucleotides: TGCAGCGTTGAAAGATCCTGGGGTGGGGAGCAGTTCTTC. The encoded protein is CSVERSWGGEQFF.

This clone was counted once. This chain uses TRBV13 with TRBJ2-5; 9 bases align to TRBD1. Germline values: CDR1 PRHDT, CDR2 FYEKMQ (reference sequence). With V trimmed by 2 bases and J by 1 base, 11 bases remained unmatched. The CDR3 is 18 amino acids. CDR3 DNA sequence: TGTGCCAGCAGCTTATTAGCTCCCGGGACAGGGTCCCAAGAGACCCAGTACTTC. Its protein product is CASSLLAPGTGSQETQYF.

This rearrangement joins TRBV19 to TRBJ2-6; 10 bases line up with TRBD1. The CDR3 is 18 amino acids. Losses at the gene ends were 4 bases for V and 0 bases for J; bases not matched to a gene: 6. Germline loops: CDR1 LNHDA, CDR2 SQIVND (reference sequence). This CDR3 is CASSTGTGVFSGANVLTF. The CDR3 region has the DNA TGTGCCAGTAGTACCGGGACAGGGGTTTTCTCTGGGGCCAACGTCCTGACTTTC.

J is TRBJ2-7 and V is TRBV28; 10 bases match TRBD2. The CDR3 has 16 residues. CDR1 and CDR2 from the germline V gene are MDHEN and SYDVKM. V lost 2 bases and J lost 4; bases outside the gene matches: 8. CDR3 in DNA: TGTGCCAGCAGTTTACTAGCGGGAGTGGGTTGGTACGAGCAGTACTTC. It translates to CASSLLAGVGWYEQYF.

The rearrangement links TRBV5-6 to TRBJ2-1; D is unresolved. V lost 1 base, J lost 1 base, and 9 bases lay in between. Germline values: CDR1 SGHDT, CDR2 YYEEEE. The CDR3 length is 15 residues. CDR3 sequence reads: CASSLSWGSYNEQFF. The CDR3, as DNA: TGTGCCAGCAGCTTGTCCTGGGGTTCCTACAATGAGCAGTTCTTC.

This chain connects TRBV5-6 to TRBJ1-1; D is ambiguous. Germline V gene sequence: CDR1 SGHDT, CDR2 YYEEEE. The ends were cut back, 4 bases at V and 1 base at J, with 14 bases in the middle. The CDR3 is 15 amino acids. For the CDR3, the DNA is TGTGCCAGCAGCCCGGGCCCCGGAGAGAACACTGAAGCTTTCTTT. This sequence encodes CASSPGPGENTEAFF.

J is TRBJ2-1 and V is TRBV5-6, with 8 positions matching TRBD2. The V and J ends lost 2 bases and 7 bases, in that order; junction bases with no gene match: 5. The germline gives CDR1 SGHDT, CDR2 YYEEEE. The CDR3 is 14 residues long. CDR3 loop: CASSLTSGYNEQFF. The CDR3, as DNA: TGTGCCAGCAGCTTAACTAGCGGATATAATGAGCAGTTCTTC.

This chain joins TRBV10-3 and TRBJ2-7; 8 positions match TRBD1. CDR1 and CDR2 (germline): ENHRY, SYGVKD. This CDR3 is 14 amino acids long. Trimming cost V 3 bases and J 5 bases; bases outside gene matches: 6. In nucleotides, the CDR3 is TGTGCCATCAGTGAAAGACAGGGGCGGAACGAGCAGTACTTC. Protein: CAISERQGRNEQYF.

The V gene is TRBV30, the J gene TRBJ2-3, with 12 positions matching TRBD2. This CDR3 spans 15 amino acids. Germline V gives CDR1 GTSNPN, CDR2 SVGIG (reference sequence). Trimming at V came to 8 bases and at J to 6 bases, leaving 12 bases not matched to a gene. CDR3 DNA: TGTGCCGGGGACCTACTAGCGGGAGGCCGTGATACGCAGTATTTT. Its protein is CAGDLLAGGRDTQYF.

The V gene is TRBV6-5, the J gene TRBJ1-1; TRBD1 matches at 8 bases. With 5 bases clipped from V and 1 base from J, the junction kept 3 bases outside the gene matches. The germline V gene has CDR1 MNHEY and CDR2 SVGAGI. The CDR3 consists of 14 residues. The CDR3 nucleotides read TGTGCCAGCAGTCTCGGACAGGGGAACACTGAAGCTTTCTTT. Amino acids: CASSLGQGNTEAFF.

The V call is TRBV5-8, the J call TRBJ2-7, with 12 bases that match TRBD1. V trimming: 4 bases; J trimming: 5 bases; junction bases outside the gene matches: 7. Germline loops: CDR1 SGHTS, CDR2 YDEGEE. The CDR3 is 15 amino acids. The CDR3 protein is CASSVGQGASDEQYF. The CDR3 DNA follows: TGTGCCAGCAGCGTGGGACAGGGGGCTTCCGACGAGCAGTACTTC.

The CDR3 nucleotides read TGTGCCATCCGGACTAGCGGGAGGTACGAGCAGTACTTC. Translation: CAIRTSGRYEQYF. V usage is TRBV2 and J usage is TRBJ2-7; 14 bases match TRBD2. The CDR3 has 13 residues. V gave up 10 bases and J gave up 4 bases; unmatched junction bases: 3. Germline CDR1 and CDR2: SNHLY and FYNNEI. The full variable domain, completed using reference TRBV2 and TRBJ2-7, is EPEVTQTPSHQVTQMGQEVILRCVPISNHLYFYWYRQILGQKVEFLVSFYNNEISEKSEIFDDQFSVERPDGSNFTLKIRSTKLEDSAMYFCAIRTSGRYEQYFGPGTRLTVT.

About this clone itself: The germline gene is not matched at one end of the junction; a read error may be the cause. The chain combines TRBV27 with TRBJ2-7, with a tentative D call TRBD1 (6 bases). The CDR3 runs to 14 residues. The V gene's germline CDR1 is MNHEY and CDR2 SMNVEV (reference sequence). CDR3 DNA sequence: TGTGCCAGCAGTCTATCACCGGGACAAAGGGAGCAGTACTTC. Its protein product is CASSLSPGQREQYF.

The chain uses TRBV13 and TRBJ1-1; 7 bases align to TRBD1. V was clipped by 5 bases and J by 5 bases; unmatched bases: 5. The CDR3 totals 13 residues. The germline gives CDR1 PRHDT, CDR2 FYEKMQ (reference sequence). The CDR3 DNA follows: TGTGCCAGCAGCAAAGAACAGGGGACTGAAGCTTTCTTT. Amino acid sequence: CASSKEQGTEAFF.

This sequence joins TRBV5-4 and TRBJ2-5; D uncertain. CDR3 length: 13 amino acids. Trimming pared 1 base from V and 4 bases from J, leaving 8 bases between. The germline V gene has CDR1 SGHNT and CDR2 YYREEE (reference sequence). CDR3 sequence (DNA): TGTGCCAGCAGCTTGTTGGCTGGAGAGACCCAGTACTTC. Amino acid sequence: CASSLLAGETQYF. The whole variable domain, remainder taken from reference TRBV5-4 and TRBJ2-5, is ETGVTQSPTHLIKTRGQQVTLRCSSQSGHNTVSWYQQALGQGPQFIFQYYREEENGRGNFPPRFSGLQFPNYSSELNVNALELDDSALYLCASSLLAGETQYFGPGTRLLVL.

The chain combines TRBV11-2 with TRBJ2-1, with D maybe TRBD2 (6 bases). Germline V lookup: CDR1 SGHAT, CDR2 FQNNGV. The ends were cut back, 2 bases at V and 0 bases at J, with 11 bases in the middle. The CDR3 is 16 amino acids. For the CDR3, the DNA is TGTGCCAGCAGCTTACTCCGGGGGAGCTCCTACAATGAGCAGTTCTTC. Translation: CASSLLRGSSYNEQFF.

This sequence joins TRBV27 and TRBJ2-7, with 8 positions matching TRBD1. The CDR3 consists of 16 residues. V lost 1 base and J lost 3; bases outside the gene matches: 8. Germline assignment: CDR1 MNHEY and CDR2 SMNVEV (reference sequence). The CDR3 sequence: CASSLFLQGAIYEQYF. The CDR3 DNA reads as TGTGCCAGCAGTTTATTCTTGCAGGGGGCGATCTACGAGCAGTACTTC.

The J gene is TRBJ1-5, the V gene TRBV18; a possible D gene is TRBD1 (6 bases). This CDR3 is built from 15 residues. Germline V gene sequence: CDR1 KGHSH, CDR2 LQKENI. V lost 6 bases and J lost 2, with 14 bases in between. The CDR3 coding sequence is TGTGCCAGCTCTTGGGCAGGGGAGGGCAATCAGCCCCAGCATTTT. This gives the protein CASSWAGEGNQPQHF.